A single sample is the source of the 25 T cell receptor beta chains below, sequenced in a study of T cells in localized non-small cell lung cancer. Assay used: immunoSEQ multiplex PCR; TCRdb lists only in-frame clones, some missing. Among tens of thousands of clones listed, about 92% were seen once. The source was peripheral blood, collected before any cancer treatment. The receptors shown here come from a woman aged 40-75 years with stage I lung adenocarcinoma.

The chain joins TRBV29-1 to TRBJ1-1; D is perhaps TRBD1 (5 bases). The V and J ends lost 5 bases and 6 bases respectively, with 19 bases between them. Germline CDR1 is SQVTM and CDR2 is ANQGSEA. The CDR3 is 14 residues long. CDR3 residues: CSVTFQGGNAEAFF. CDR3 sequence (DNA): TGCAGCGTTACCTTCCAGGGAGGGAATGCTGAAGCTTTCTTT. The variable domain in full, with the rest retrieved from reference TRBV29-1 and TRBJ1-1, is SAVISQKPSRDICQRGTSLTIQCQVDSQVTMMFWYRQQPGQSLTLIATANQGSEATYESGFVIDKFPISRPNLTFSTLTVSNMSPEDSSIYLCSVTFQGGNAEAFFGQGTRLTVV.

This chain joins TRBV20-1 and TRBJ1-2; D remains unclear. CDR1 is DFQATT, CDR2 SNEGSKA, per germline (reference sequence). This CDR3 has 11 residues. Trimming pared 1 base from V and 5 bases from J, leaving 5 bases between. Here the CDR3 reads CSARVLYGYTF. Here the CDR3 DNA reads TGCAGTGCTAGAGTATTGTATGGCTACACCTTC.

The chain carries TRBV2 and TRBJ2-1, with 14 bases that match TRBD2. V shed 1 base, J shed 9 bases, and the junction held 5 bases outside the gene matches. Germline V gives CDR1 SNHLY, CDR2 FYNNEI. The CDR3 sequence is 16 residues long. CDR3 sequence (DNA): TGTGCCAGCAGTGAAGGACTAGCGGGAGGGAGGGGTGAGCAGTTCTTC. It codes for CASSEGLAGGRGEQFF.

The CDR3 DNA sequence: TGCAGCGTTAGGATCGGAGTGGGACAGGGAATCAGTGGCTACACCTTC. Its protein product is CSVRIGVGQGISGYTF. The chain links TRBV29-1 to TRBJ1-2; 9 bases line up with TRBD1. CDR3 length equals 16 residues. The V segment lost 5 bases and the J segment 7 bases; nucleotides outside the gene matches: 17. Germline CDR1 and CDR2: SQVTM and ANQGSEA.

This clone was recorded once. The rearrangement links TRBV18 to TRBJ2-7; TRBD2 is a possible D gene (6 bases). CDR3 length: 15 amino acids. V lost 3 bases and J 4 bases, leaving 16 bases between the germline ends. The germline V gene encodes CDR1 KGHSH and CDR2 LQKENI. The CDR3, as DNA: TGTGCCAGCTCACCCAACGGGGGATCGTCATACGAGCAGTACTTC. This codes for CASSPNGGSSYEQYF.

The chain joins TRBV6-5 to TRBJ2-3, with D tentatively TRBD1 (5 bases). The CDR3 runs 12 residues. Trimming left V 6 bases short and J 2 bases short, with 6 bases between. Germline V gene data show CDR1 as MNHEY and CDR2 as SVGAGI. The DNA of the CDR3 is TGTGCCAGCAGGGACAACACAGATACGCAGTATTTT. Amino acids: CASRDNTDTQYF.

This clone appeared once. The chain uses TRBV7-2 and TRBJ2-2, with D maybe TRBD1 (6 bases). This CDR3 spans 14 amino acids. The ends were cut back, 5 bases at V and 7 bases at J, with 14 bases in the middle. Germline assignment: CDR1 SGHTA and CDR2 FQGNSA. The CDR3 here is CASSRDNESGELFF. In DNA form, the CDR3 reads TGTGCCAGCAGCAGGGACAATGAAAGCGGGGAGCTGTTTTTT.

The rearrangement joins TRBV18 to TRBJ2-1, with 7 bases identical to TRBD2. The CDR3 is 16 amino acids. V trimming: 6 bases; J trimming: 7 bases; junction bases outside the gene matches: 15. Germline loops: CDR1 KGHSH, CDR2 LQKENI. CDR3: CASSPASGLNSNEQFF. CDR3 nucleotide sequence: TGTGCCAGCTCGCCAGCTAGCGGACTAAACTCTAATGAGCAGTTCTTC. The full variable domain, rest sourced from reference TRBV18 and TRBJ2-1, is NAGVMQNPRHLVRRRGQEARLRCSPMKGHSHVYWYRQLPEEGLKFMVYLQKENIIDESGMPKERFSAEFPKEGPSILRIQQVVRGDSAAYFCASSPASGLNSNEQFFGPGTRLTVL.

V usage is TRBV7-6 and J usage is TRBJ1-6, with D hard to call. CDR3 length: 12 amino acids. V gave up 4 bases and J gave up 10 bases, with 8 bases separating them. Germline V gene sequence: CDR1 SGHVS, CDR2 FNYEAQ. The CDR3 region is CASSSPLSPLHF. The CDR3, as DNA: TGTGCCAGCAGCTCCCCTCTATCACCCCTCCACTTT.

The V gene is TRBV30, the J gene TRBJ1-1; D is uncertain. V gave up 5 bases and J gave up 1 base, with 11 bases separating them. CDR1 GTSNPN and CDR2 SVGIG come from the germline V gene (reference sequence). The CDR3 consists of 13 residues. The CDR3: CAWGRQTNTEAFF. Written as DNA, the CDR3 is TGTGCCTGGGGGCGGCAGACGAACACTGAAGCTTTCTTT.

J is TRBJ1-5 and V is TRBV19; 12 bases map to TRBD1. The CDR3 consists of 15 residues. Germline CDR1 reads LNHDA; CDR2 reads SQIVND (reference sequence). J gave up 5 bases and V 5 bases, and 4 bases lay outside the gene matches. The CDR3 DNA is TGTGCCAGTAGTTCAGGGACAGGGGGCTATCAGCCCCAGCATTTT. Translation: CASSSGTGGYQPQHF. The variable domain in full, with the rest retrieved from reference TRBV19 and TRBJ1-5, is DGGITQSPKYLFRKEGQNVTLSCEQNLNHDAMYWYRQDPGQGLRLIYYSQIVNDFQKGDIAEGYSVSREKKESFPLTVTSAQKNPTAFYLCASSSGTGGYQPQHFGDGTRLSIL.

The V and J genes are TRBV2 and TRBJ1-3, with D perhaps matching TRBD1 (5 bases). CDR1 is SNHLY, CDR2 FYNNEI, per germline. With 3 bases removed from V and 0 bases from J, the gap between germline ends came to 15 bases. The CDR3 has 17 residues. The CDR3 region is CASSDSGRGSSGNTIYF. For the CDR3, the DNA is TGTGCCAGCAGTGACTCGGGGAGGGGAAGCTCTGGAAACACCATATATTTT.

The V call is TRBV29-1, the J call TRBJ1-5; the D gene is possibly TRBD1 (6 bases). V shed 4 bases and J shed 6 bases, with 13 bases lying between them. This CDR3 is 13 amino acids long. CDR1 SQVTM and CDR2 ANQGSEA come from the germline V gene. This chain's CDR3 is CSVGGGDGQPQHF. CDR3 coding DNA: TGCAGCGTTGGAGGGGGGGATGGTCAGCCCCAGCATTTT.

The rearrangement joins TRBV28 to TRBJ1-1; D gene ambiguous. With 7 bases removed from V and 2 bases from J, the gap between germline ends came to 5 bases. CDR1 MDHEN and CDR2 SYDVKM come from the germline V gene. There are 11 residues in the CDR3. CDR3 sequence: CASTSNTEAFF. For the CDR3, the DNA is TGTGCCAGCACCTCTAACACTGAAGCTTTCTTT.

The chain recombines TRBV13 with TRBJ1-1, with D maybe TRBD1 (6 bases). CDR3 size: 15 residues. From germline, CDR1 is PRHDT and CDR2 FYEKMQ (reference sequence). V was pared by 5 bases and J by 5 bases, with 18 bases between. The CDR3 DNA reads TGTGCCAGCAGCGTGGACAGTTCCTATAGGACTGAAGCTTTCTTT. Translated, it gives CASSVDSSYRTEAFF.

This sequence joins TRBV30 and TRBJ1-1; perhaps TRBD1 as D (5 bases). CDR3 length equals 14 residues. Germline assignment: CDR1 GTSNPN and CDR2 SVGIG (reference sequence). V lost 5 bases to trimming and J lost 0 bases, with 13 bases between them. The CDR3 loop reads CAWLEGNMNTEAFF. The CDR3 nucleotides are TGTGCCTGGCTAGAGGGGAATATGAACACTGAAGCTTTCTTT.

This sequence joins TRBV5-6 and TRBJ1-2, with a weak D call TRBD1 (6 bases). There are 16 residues in the CDR3. Trimming left V 4 bases short and J 2 bases short, with 18 bases between. Germline V lookup: CDR1 SGHDT, CDR2 YYEEEE. The DNA for the CDR3 is TGTGCCAGCAGCAGTGGTGCCAGGGGCCAGAACTATGGCTACACCTTC. This codes for CASSSGARGQNYGYTF.

V usage is TRBV27 and J usage is TRBJ1-6; a possible D gene is TRBD1 (6 bases). The CDR3 spans 17 residues. The ends were cut back, 6 bases at V and 4 bases at J, with 19 bases in the middle. CDR1 MNHEY and CDR2 SMNVEV come from the germline V gene (reference sequence). CDR3 amino acids: CASSPSPDSLYNSPLHF. The CDR3 DNA is TGTGCCAGCAGCCCCTCCCCGGACAGCCTTTATAATTCACCCCTCCACTTT.

This clone was detected only once. This rearrangement joins TRBV5-1 to TRBJ2-5; D is unclear. V lost 1 base, J lost 0 bases, and 10 bases lay in between. This CDR3 spans 15 amino acids. Germline V gene lookup returns CDR1 SGHRS and CDR2 YFSETQ. CDR3 coding DNA: TGCGCCAGCAGCTTGCGGGTCAGGAACCAAGAGACCCAGTACTTC. Translation: CASSLRVRNQETQYF. Variable domain in full (rest from reference TRBV5-1 and TRBJ2-5): KAGVTQTPRYLIKTRGQQVTLSCSPISGHRSVSWYQQTPGQGLQFLFEYFSETQRNKGNFPGRFSGRQFSNSRSEMNVSTLELGDSALYLCASSLRVRNQETQYFGPGTRLLVL.

V is TRBV7-8 and J is TRBJ1-1; TRBD1 matches at 8 bases. CDR3 length: 15 residues. V shed 5 bases and J 5 bases; nucleotides not matched to a gene: 10. Germline loops: CDR1 SGHVS, CDR2 FQNEAQ. The CDR3 sequence is CASSPWTGLGTEAFF. For the CDR3, the DNA is TGTGCCAGCAGCCCTTGGACAGGGCTGGGGACTGAAGCTTTCTTT.

This chain's CDR3 is CASRRQGHGYTF. CDR3 bases: TGTGCCAGCAGACGACAGGGTCATGGCTACACCTTC. The rearrangement uses TRBV6-6 and TRBJ1-2, with 7 positions matching TRBD1. Germline V gives CDR1 MNHNY, CDR2 SVGAGI (reference sequence). CDR3 length equals 12 residues. V was pared by 6 bases and J by 6 bases, with 4 bases of the junction left unmatched.

The chain recombines TRBV7-2 with TRBJ2-1, with TRBD1 matching over 10 bases. There are 16 residues in the CDR3. CDR1 is SGHTA and CDR2 is FQGNSA in the germline V gene. J lost 7 bases, V lost 5 bases, and 11 bases had no gene match. The CDR3 here is CASSVPGQGLWNEQFF. The CDR3 DNA sequence: TGTGCCAGCAGCGTCCCGGGACAGGGGTTATGGAATGAGCAGTTCTTC.

The chain recombines TRBV9 with TRBJ1-1; D not certain. This CDR3 has 14 residues. Germline values: CDR1 SGDLS, CDR2 YYNGEE. V dropped 0 bases and J dropped 1 base, with 7 bases sitting between them. The CDR3 spells CASSVADGNTEAFF. CDR3 coding DNA: TGTGCCAGCAGCGTAGCTGACGGGAACACTGAAGCTTTCTTT.

The rearrangement links TRBV27 to TRBJ1-1, with 7 positions matching TRBD1. Unmatched junction bases numbered 12, after V lost 5 bases and J lost 3 bases. This CDR3 spans 16 amino acids. CDR1 and CDR2 (germline): MNHEY, SMNVEV (reference sequence). CDR3 DNA: TGTGCCAGCAGTAGGGGAGGGGGCGGATGGTACACTGAAGCTTTCTTT. It encodes CASSRGGGGWYTEAFF.

This clone is a singleton in its sample. The chain employs TRBV19 and TRBJ2-6; D may be TRBD1 (6 bases). There are 17 residues in the CDR3. The germline V and J ends were trimmed by 5 bases and 0 bases, with 14 bases remaining between them. Germline V gives CDR1 LNHDA, CDR2 SQIVND (reference sequence). The CDR3 DNA reads TGTGCCAGTAGTGCATGGGACACTTTCTCTGGGGCCAACGTCCTGACTTTC. Protein: CASSAWDTFSGANVLTF. The variable domain in full, with the rest retrieved from reference TRBV19 and TRBJ2-6, is DGGITQSPKYLFRKEGQNVTLSCEQNLNHDAMYWYRQDPGQGLRLIYYSQIVNDFQKGDIAEGYSVSREKKESFPLTVTSAQKNPTAFYLCASSAWDTFSGANVLTFGAGSRLTVL.